The 27 T cell receptor beta chains in this list originate from one sample, sequenced in a study of T cell responses to AZD1222 COVID-19 vaccine. Repertoires were generated with immunoSEQ multiplex PCR, while TCRdb's copy carries only in-frame clones and drops some. The table records under 75,000 clones, around 84% of them present only once. The specimen was peripheral blood, collected on day 0 of AZD1222 vaccination. The receptors were gathered from an adult in good health.

This clone was seen only once. This rearrangement joins TRBV6-5 to TRBJ2-1; TRBD2 is a possible D gene (6 bases). The germline V gene encodes CDR1 MNHEY and CDR2 SVGAGI. The CDR3 length is 13 residues. V was shortened by 8 bases and J by 9 bases, with 17 bases between the two germline ends. The CDR3 spells CASLKPGVGEQFF. CDR3 in DNA: TGTGCCAGCCTTAAGCCGGGGGTGGGTGAGCAGTTCTTC.

V is TRBV5-1 and J is TRBJ1-1; no clear D. Germline V lookup: CDR1 SGHRS, CDR2 YFSETQ. The V and J ends lost 0 bases and 4 bases respectively, with 10 bases between them. This CDR3 spans 14 amino acids. The CDR3 loop is CASSLAYSGTEAFF. CDR3 sequence (DNA): TGCGCCAGCAGCTTGGCCTACAGTGGCACTGAAGCTTTCTTT.

The V gene is TRBV5-4, the J gene TRBJ1-2; D is possibly TRBD1 (6 bases). Germline CDR1 reads SGHNT; CDR2 reads YYREEE (reference sequence). The CDR3 covers 15 residues. V was shortened by 0 bases and J by 5 bases, with 14 bases between the two germline ends. CDR3 protein: CASSLGDTGGYGYTF. CDR3 DNA sequence: TGTGCCAGCAGCTTGGGGGACACGGGAGGATATGGCTACACCTTC. The complete variable domain, with remaining parts taken from reference TRBV5-4 and TRBJ1-2, reads ETGVTQSPTHLIKTRGQQVTLRCSSQSGHNTVSWYQQALGQGPQFIFQYYREEENGRGNFPPRFSGLQFPNYSSELNVNALELDDSALYLCASSLGDTGGYGYTFGSGTRLTVV.

The rearrangement links TRBV6-5 to TRBJ1-4, with no clear D. Germline V gene sequence: CDR1 MNHEY, CDR2 SVGAGI. This CDR3 has 14 amino acids. V was trimmed by 6 bases and J by 0 bases, leaving 8 bases between them. CDR3 amino acids: CASRSTATNEKLFF. CDR3 nucleotides: TGTGCCAGCAGGAGTACCGCAACTAATGAAAAACTGTTTTTT.

This clone was counted between two and nine times. CDR3 DNA sequence: TGTGCCAGCAGCCTGATGACTAGCGGGGGGCCAACGAATGAGCAGTTCTTC. Translated, it gives CASSLMTSGGPTNEQFF. The genes are TRBV7-9 and TRBJ2-1; 13 bases match TRBD2. Germline trimming cut 5 bases from V and 7 bases from J; bases unmatched to any gene: 11. The CDR3 sequence is 17 residues long. CDR1 SEHNR and CDR2 FQNEAQ come from the germline V gene (reference sequence).

The rearrangement uses TRBV5-1 and TRBJ1-4; no firm D call. This CDR3 has 16 amino acids. Germline lookup yields CDR1 SGHRS and CDR2 YFSETQ. Trimming left V 0 bases short and J 3 bases short, with 12 bases between. The CDR3 region has the DNA TGCGCCAGCAGCTTGGAAAGGACTGGGCCTAATGAAAAACTGTTTTTT. It encodes CASSLERTGPNEKLFF. Together with reference TRBV5-1 and TRBJ1-4, the CDR3 gives the full variable domain: KAGVTQTPRYLIKTRGQQVTLSCSPISGHRSVSWYQQTPGQGLQFLFEYFSETQRNKGNFPGRFSGRQFSNSRSEMNVSTLELGDSALYLCASSLERTGPNEKLFFGSGTQLSVL.

The chain recombines TRBV10-2 with TRBJ1-2, with a possible D match to TRBD1 (6 bases). The CDR3 loop spans 14 amino acids. Germline CDR1 WSHSY, CDR2 SAAADI. V was trimmed by 6 bases and J by 6 bases, leaving 17 bases between them. The CDR3 region is CASSLEGWGHGYTF. The DNA of the CDR3 is TGCGCCAGCAGCCTAGAGGGGTGGGGGCATGGCTACACCTTC.

The chain recombines TRBV3-1 (or the pseudogene TRBV3-2) with TRBJ2-5; no reliable D call. The CDR3 totals 16 residues. CDR1 LGHDT and CDR2 YNNKEL come from the germline V gene (reference sequence). Trimming pared 0 bases from V and 3 bases from J, leaving 14 bases between. The CDR3 region is CASSQDRYRLEETQYF. CDR3 in DNA: TGTGCCAGCAGCCAAGATCGCTATAGACTGGAAGAGACCCAGTACTTC.

This clone occurred once. The CDR3 spells CATANYGYTF. CDR3 nucleotide sequence: TGTGCCACAGCAAACTATGGCTACACCTTC. The genes are TRBV19 and TRBJ1-2; D remains unclear. The V and J ends lost 10 bases and 2 bases respectively, with 5 bases between them. In germline, CDR1 is LNHDA, CDR2 SQIVND (reference sequence). The CDR3 has 10 amino acids.

V is TRBV6-1 and J is TRBJ2-3, with TRBD2 identical over 8 bases. V trimming: 2 bases; J trimming: 2 bases; junction bases outside the gene matches: 12. Germline V gene lookup returns CDR1 MNHNS and CDR2 SASEGT. This CDR3 is 18 amino acids long. The DNA of the CDR3 is TGTGCCAGCAGTGAAAGGGGAGGTTTAGCGGGGATCACAGATACGCAGTATTTT. It codes for CASSERGGLAGITDTQYF.

The CDR3 sequence: CASSYEGDTEAFF. DNA for the CDR3: TGTGCCAGCAGTTATGAAGGGGACACTGAAGCTTTCTTT. The rearrangement links TRBV6-5 to TRBJ1-1; maybe TRBD1 (5 bases). This CDR3 contains 13 residues. CDR1 and CDR2 from the germline V gene are MNHEY and SVGAGI. The germline V and J ends were trimmed by 3 bases and 3 bases, with 8 bases remaining between them.

J is TRBJ1-2 and V is TRBV19; D gene uncertain. The CDR3 is 13 residues long. Germline V gene data show CDR1 as LNHDA and CDR2 as SQIVND (reference sequence). V lost 5 bases and J 8 bases, leaving 15 bases between the germline ends. CDR3 amino acids: CASSPNLLAGYTF. The CDR3, as DNA: TGTGCCAGTAGTCCGAACCTGTTGGCCGGCTACACCTTC.

The chain employs TRBV13 and TRBJ2-7; no firm D call. Trimming stripped 6 bases from V and 4 bases from J, with 16 bases between. Germline V lookup: CDR1 PRHDT, CDR2 FYEKMQ (reference sequence). This CDR3 is built from 14 residues. As DNA, the CDR3 is TGTGCCAGCAGTCCTCGAGACGGCCCATACGAGCAGTACTTC. It specifies CASSPRDGPYEQYF.

V is TRBV5-4 and J is TRBJ2-4; 9 bases map to TRBD1. J lost 2 bases, V lost 3 bases, and 12 bases had no gene match. CDR3 size: 18 residues. Looked up from germline, CDR1 is SGHNT and CDR2 is YYREEE (reference sequence). CDR3 region: CASSSGTGRQYSKNIQYF. As DNA, the CDR3 is TGTGCCAGCAGCTCCGGGACAGGGAGGCAATATTCCAAAAACATTCAGTACTTC.

This clone was seen a handful of times. The gene calls are TRBV5-4 and TRBJ1-1; D gene ambiguous. The ends were cut back, 2 bases at V and 4 bases at J, with 6 bases in the middle. Germline CDR1 reads SGHNT; CDR2 reads YYREEE (reference sequence). There are 12 residues in the CDR3. The DNA for the CDR3 is TGTGCCAGCAGCTTTGGGATCACTGAAGCTTTCTTT. It encodes CASSFGITEAFF.

This sequence joins TRBV20-1 and TRBJ2-7, with 12 bases aligning to TRBD2. Per the germline V gene, CDR1 is DFQATT and CDR2 is SNEGSKA (reference sequence). The V gene end was trimmed by 3 bases and the J gene end by 0 bases; junction bases not matched to a gene: 6. This CDR3 spans 16 amino acids. The CDR3 sequence is CSASGGLAGNSYEQYF. CDR3 DNA: TGCAGTGCTAGTGGTGGACTAGCGGGAAACTCCTACGAGCAGTACTTC.

The chain is built from TRBV5-1 and TRBJ1-1; D ambiguous. V lost 3 bases and J 1 base, leaving 7 bases between the germline ends. The CDR3 contains 13 residues. From germline, CDR1 is SGHRS and CDR2 YFSETQ. CDR3 in DNA: TGCGCCAGCAGCTCAGAGGGGAACACTGAAGCTTTCTTT. It encodes CASSSEGNTEAFF.

The gene calls are TRBV6-1 and TRBJ1-4; possibly TRBD1 for D (5 bases). Trimming left V 2 bases short and J 0 bases short, with 10 bases between. Germline lookup yields CDR1 MNHNS and CDR2 SASEGT. The CDR3 is 16 amino acids. CDR3 nucleotides: TGTGCCAGCAGTGAACTCGGGGGTTCAACTAATGAAAAACTGTTTTTT. This encodes CASSELGGSTNEKLFF.

The chain uses TRBV9 and TRBJ2-2, with D perhaps matching TRBD2 (6 bases). Trimming cost V 4 bases and J 1 base, with 11 bases left between them. Per the germline V gene, CDR1 is SGDLS and CDR2 is YYNGEE. The CDR3 runs to 15 residues. The CDR3 coding sequence is TGTGCCAGCAGCCCAGGGCGGGGGAACACCGGGGAGCTGTTTTTT. Translated, it gives CASSPGRGNTGELFF.

A note on this clone: The same CDR3 can be traced to other DNA sequences in this sample. This chain links TRBV19 with TRBJ1-5; tentatively, D is TRBD1 (5 bases). There are 11 residues in the CDR3. Germline CDR1 and CDR2: LNHDA and SQIVND (reference sequence). The V gene lost 8 bases and the J gene lost 3 bases, with 5 bases spanning the gap. The CDR3 coding sequence is TGTGCCAGTGGACACAATCAGCCCCAGCATTTT. Residues: CASGHNQPQHF.

The gene calls are TRBV5-4 and TRBJ2-1; D may be TRBD2 (6 bases). Trimming removed 0 bases from V and 7 bases from J, with 20 bases in between. In germline, CDR1 is SGHNT, CDR2 YYREEE (reference sequence). The CDR3 covers 17 residues. The CDR3 spells CASSLGSRGRRGNEQFF. The CDR3 DNA reads TGTGCCAGCAGCTTGGGCAGTCGGGGGAGAAGGGGAAATGAGCAGTTCTTC.

The rearrangement uses TRBV7-3 and TRBJ1-6; 9 nucleotides line up with TRBD1. From germline, CDR1 is SGHTA and CDR2 FQGTGA. The CDR3 spans 14 residues. V lost 5 bases, J lost 7 bases, and 3 bases stayed unmatched. For the CDR3, the DNA is TGTGCCAGCAGCCACGGACAGGGGAATTCACCCCTCCACTTT. Amino acid sequence: CASSHGQGNSPLHF.

The genes are TRBV7-6 and TRBJ2-7; 10 bases are shared with TRBD1. Germline loops: CDR1 SGHVS, CDR2 FNYEAQ. The CDR3 loop spans 17 amino acids. V was pared by 2 bases and J by 0 bases, with 7 bases of the junction left unmatched. The DNA of the CDR3 is TGTGCCAGCAGCTTACCCACCGGGACAGGGGCCTCCTACGAGCAGTACTTC. It codes for CASSLPTGTGASYEQYF.

The chain is built from TRBV6-5 and TRBJ2-1; 9 bases align to TRBD2. The V and J ends lost 8 bases and 8 bases, in that order; junction bases with no gene match: 10. CDR3 length equals 14 residues. Germline CDR1 MNHEY, CDR2 SVGAGI. The CDR3 region is CASQGLAGWDEQFF. The DNA of the CDR3 is TGTGCCAGCCAGGGGCTAGCGGGGTGGGATGAGCAGTTCTTC.

This chain connects TRBV10-2 to TRBJ2-7; D remains unclear. This CDR3 region has 11 residues. Germline V lookup: CDR1 WSHSY, CDR2 SAAADI. Deletions cut 5 bases from V and 5 bases from J, with 7 bases between. The CDR3 DNA is TGCGCCAGCAGTAACTTCCACGAGCAGTACTTC. This sequence encodes CASSNFHEQYF.

Details on this clone: Other nucleotide sequences in the sample specify the same CDR3. The chain is built from TRBV4-1 and TRBJ2-3; a weak D match, TRBD2 (5 bases). Trimming stripped 0 bases from V and 3 bases from J, with 10 bases between. This CDR3 has 15 amino acids. The germline gives CDR1 MGHRA, CDR2 YSYEKL. The CDR3 is CASSQEVRGTDTQYF. The CDR3, as DNA: TGCGCCAGCAGCCAAGAGGTTCGAGGGACAGATACGCAGTATTTT.

The V call is TRBV12-5, the J call TRBJ1-5; maybe TRBD1 (5 bases). Per the germline V gene, CDR1 is LGHNT and CDR2 is FRNRAP. V was clipped by 4 bases and J by 7 bases, with 11 bases between them. The CDR3 runs 13 residues. CDR3 bases: TGTGCTAGTGGTTCGGGACTTGTCCAGCCCCAGCATTTT. Translation: CASGSGLVQPQHF.